This TCR beta chain was documented in a study of cytomegalovirus exposure and HLA in healthy donors. 13 Jbeta primers and 60 Vbeta primers were used for the PCR. Profiling relied on immunoSEQ multiplex PCR, and the TCRdb table lists in-frame clones only, not all of them. The data show over 70,000 clones, with 70% seen just once and 8.5% to 10% held by the top ten. Overall study results and limits: Some V segments (TRBV6-2 and TRBV6-3 among them) were excluded as indistinguishable. Roughly even sequencing depth across donors was the assumption behind the presence/absence analyses. As confirmed in vitro, a few CMV-associated chains were specific for CMV antigens. The study listed roughly 160 cytomegalovirus-associated TCR beta chains.

A note on this clone: Its antigen is unknown.

CDR3 length: 14 amino acids. The V and J ends lost 6 bases and 8 bases, in that order; junction bases with no gene match: 6. Germline loops: CDR1 MNHEY, CDR2 SVGAGI. This clonotype was obtained from a woman in her forties or fifties in good health and CMV-seropositive. The sequenced sample was PBMCs. The chain couples TRBV6-5 to TRBJ1-4, with 10 bases lining up with TRBD1. The CDR3 DNA follows: TGTGCCAGCAGACACGACAGGGGGCACGAAAAACTGTTTTTT. Amino acids: CASRHDRGHEKLFF.